This T cell receptor beta chain came from a study of blood T cell repertoires in COVID-19. On the study more broadly: Spain, Italy and the United States supplied samples that represented acute and convalescent COVID-19. T cells, B-cell-depleted T cells, or PBMCs provided the cDNA or gDNA that served as material.

This clone was recorded once. Authors' data handling: Researchers report that nucleated cell counts were estimated from reference gene primer amplification. The table came from immunoSEQ multiplex PCR; TCRdb's copy has only in-frame clones and leaves some out. V and J calls and clone size follow that table, whereas D and trimming were derived from the DNA. The sample has about 160,000 clones, 70% to 85% seen once. Sequenced sample: peripheral blood. The receptor's source is a woman older than 75 with acute or convalescent COVID-19.

Here the CDR3 reads CSVVRLAGGETQYF. The CDR3 nucleotides read TGCAGCGTTGTAAGGCTAGCGGGAGGAGAGACCCAGTACTTC. The chain is built from TRBV29-1 and TRBJ2-5; TRBD2 matches at 11 bases. Germline V gene lookup returns CDR1 SQVTM and CDR2 ANQGSEA. V lost 4 bases and J lost 4; bases outside the gene matches: 5. This CDR3 has 14 residues.